The 2 T cell receptor beta chains reported below all come from one sample, sequenced in a study of Ad26.COV2.S vaccination and SARS-CoV-2 variants. Assay: immunoSEQ multiplex PCR; the TCRdb copy retains only in-frame clones and omits some. The profile shows over 130,000 clones, 86% of them singletons. This sample comprised peripheral blood, obtained after recovery from COVID-19. The source is a human donor who had recovered from COVID-19.

The V gene is TRBV30, the J gene TRBJ2-7, with TRBD1 as a possible D gene (5 bases). V dropped 2 bases and J dropped 0 bases, with 8 bases sitting between them. The CDR3 extends over 13 amino acids. Germline lookup yields CDR1 GTSNPN and CDR2 SVGIG (reference sequence). The CDR3, as DNA: TGTGCCTGGAGTAGGGGCAGCTCCTACGAGCAGTACTTC. Translated, it gives CAWSRGSSYEQYF.

The chain has TRBV24-1 and TRBJ2-3; 12 positions match TRBD2. Per germline, CDR1 KGHDR and CDR2 SFDVKD. This CDR3 is 17 amino acids long. J was trimmed by 6 bases and V by 0 bases; bases with no gene match: 6. The chain's CDR3 is CATSDLTSGGQRDTQYF. The DNA for the CDR3 is TGTGCCACCAGTGATTTGACTAGCGGGGGGCAGCGTGATACGCAGTATTTT.